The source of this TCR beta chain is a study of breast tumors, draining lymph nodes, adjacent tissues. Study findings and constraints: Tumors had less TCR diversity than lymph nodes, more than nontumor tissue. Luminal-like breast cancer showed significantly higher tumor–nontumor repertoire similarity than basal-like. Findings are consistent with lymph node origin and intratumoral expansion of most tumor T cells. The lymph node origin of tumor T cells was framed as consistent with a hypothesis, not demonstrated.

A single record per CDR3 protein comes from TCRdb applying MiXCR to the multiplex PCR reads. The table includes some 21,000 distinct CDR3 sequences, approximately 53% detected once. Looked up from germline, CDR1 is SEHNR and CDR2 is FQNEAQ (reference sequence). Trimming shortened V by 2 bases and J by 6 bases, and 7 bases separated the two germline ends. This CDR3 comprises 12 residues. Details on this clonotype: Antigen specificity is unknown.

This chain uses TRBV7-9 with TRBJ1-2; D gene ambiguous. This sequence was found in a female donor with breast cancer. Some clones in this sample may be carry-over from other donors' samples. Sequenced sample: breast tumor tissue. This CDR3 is CASSLMGNGYTF. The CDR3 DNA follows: TGTGCCAGCAGCTTAATGGGGAATGGCTACACCTTC.